The sample holds many counts of the clone carrying this T cell receptor beta chain. This record comes from a study of molecular identifiers for immune sequencing clone quantification. Libraries of naive CD8 cells were prepared from 20,000 to 1,000,000 sorted cells using 10%, 30% or 50% RNA. For naive CD8 T cells, sorting used the CD8+CD4-CCR7+CD45RA+ phenotype. Generation of bulk TCR libraries relied on previously described methods and listed TCR primers. MiXCR was run by TCRdb on the PCR reads, yielding one entry per CDR3 protein. Of some 100,000 distinct CDR3 sequences listed, under 20% are singletons. The sequenced sample consisted of naive CD8+ T cells from blood, with Jurkat cell RNA spiked in. Sample subset: FACS-sorted CD8+CD4-CCR7+CD45RA+ naive T cells. This clonotype originated in a human donor in good health. Some libraries in this study had Jurkat cell RNA spiked in.

The CDR3 DNA is TGCAGTGCGCGACAGGTCCAAGAGACCCAGTACTTC. It specifies CSARQVQETQYF. The chain combines TRBV20-1 with TRBJ2-5, with D possibly TRBD1 on 6 matching bases. CDR1 DFQATT and CDR2 SNEGSKA come from the germline V gene (reference sequence). The CDR3 extends over 12 amino acids. Trimming took off 6 bases at V and 1 base at J, with 9 bases between the two ends.